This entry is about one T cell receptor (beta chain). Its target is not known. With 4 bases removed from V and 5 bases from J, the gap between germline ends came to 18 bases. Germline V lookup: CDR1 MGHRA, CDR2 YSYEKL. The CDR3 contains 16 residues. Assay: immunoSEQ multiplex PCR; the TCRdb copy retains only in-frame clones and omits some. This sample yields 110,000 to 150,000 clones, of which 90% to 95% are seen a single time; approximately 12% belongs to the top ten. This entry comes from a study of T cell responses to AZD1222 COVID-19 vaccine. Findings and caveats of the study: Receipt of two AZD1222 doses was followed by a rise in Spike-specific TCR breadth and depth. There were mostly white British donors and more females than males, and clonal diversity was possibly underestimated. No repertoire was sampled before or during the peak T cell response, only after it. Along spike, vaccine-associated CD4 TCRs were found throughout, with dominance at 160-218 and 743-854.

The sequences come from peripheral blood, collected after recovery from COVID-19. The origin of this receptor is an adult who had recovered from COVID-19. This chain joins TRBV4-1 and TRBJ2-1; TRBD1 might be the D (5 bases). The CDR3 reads CASSPNTWGKNNEQFF. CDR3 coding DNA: TGCGCCAGCAGCCCTAATACGTGGGGCAAAAACAATGAGCAGTTCTTC.